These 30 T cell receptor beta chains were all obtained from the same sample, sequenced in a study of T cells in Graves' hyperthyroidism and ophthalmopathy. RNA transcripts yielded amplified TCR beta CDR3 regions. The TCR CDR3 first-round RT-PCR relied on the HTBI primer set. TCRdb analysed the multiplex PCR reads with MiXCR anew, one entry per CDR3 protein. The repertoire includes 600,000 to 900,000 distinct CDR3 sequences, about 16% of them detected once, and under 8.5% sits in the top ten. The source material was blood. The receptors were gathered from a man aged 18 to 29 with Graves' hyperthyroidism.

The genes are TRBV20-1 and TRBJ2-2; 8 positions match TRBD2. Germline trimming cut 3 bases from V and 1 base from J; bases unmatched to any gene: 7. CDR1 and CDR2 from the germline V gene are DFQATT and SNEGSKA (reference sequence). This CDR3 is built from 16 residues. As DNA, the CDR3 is TGCAGTGCTAGGGGCAGGGCGGGAGGGAACACCGGGGAGCTGTTTTTT. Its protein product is CSARGRAGGNTGELFF.

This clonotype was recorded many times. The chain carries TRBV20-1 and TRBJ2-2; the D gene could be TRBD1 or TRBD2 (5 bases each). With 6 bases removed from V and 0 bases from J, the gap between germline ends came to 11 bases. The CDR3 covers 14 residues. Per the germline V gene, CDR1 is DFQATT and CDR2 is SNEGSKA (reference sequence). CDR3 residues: CSAVEGPNTGELFF. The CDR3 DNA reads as TGCAGTGCCGTAGAGGGGCCGAACACCGGGGAGCTGTTTTTT.

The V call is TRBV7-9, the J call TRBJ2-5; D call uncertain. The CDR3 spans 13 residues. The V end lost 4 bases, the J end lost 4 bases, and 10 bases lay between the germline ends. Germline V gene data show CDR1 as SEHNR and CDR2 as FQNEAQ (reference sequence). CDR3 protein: CASSYRLRETQYF. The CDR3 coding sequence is TGTGCCAGCAGCTACCGGCTTCGAGAGACCCAGTACTTC.

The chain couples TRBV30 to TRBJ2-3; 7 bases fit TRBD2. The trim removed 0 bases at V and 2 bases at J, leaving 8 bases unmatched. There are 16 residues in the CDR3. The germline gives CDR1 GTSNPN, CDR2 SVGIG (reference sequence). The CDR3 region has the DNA TGTGCCTGGAGTGTATCCAGCGGGACCCTCACAGATACGCAGTATTTT. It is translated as CAWSVSSGTLTDTQYF.

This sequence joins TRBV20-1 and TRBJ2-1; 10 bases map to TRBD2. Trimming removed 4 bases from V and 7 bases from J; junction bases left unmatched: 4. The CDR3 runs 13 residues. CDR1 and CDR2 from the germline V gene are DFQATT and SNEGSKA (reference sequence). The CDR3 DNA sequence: TGCAGTGCTACTAGCGGGAGAAGGAATGAGCAGTTCTTC. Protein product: CSATSGRRNEQFF.

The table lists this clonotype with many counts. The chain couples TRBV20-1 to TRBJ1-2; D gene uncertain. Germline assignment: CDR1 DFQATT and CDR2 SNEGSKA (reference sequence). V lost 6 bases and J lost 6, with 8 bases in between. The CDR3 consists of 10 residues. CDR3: CSAPQNGYTF. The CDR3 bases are TGCAGTGCCCCTCAGAATGGCTACACCTTC.

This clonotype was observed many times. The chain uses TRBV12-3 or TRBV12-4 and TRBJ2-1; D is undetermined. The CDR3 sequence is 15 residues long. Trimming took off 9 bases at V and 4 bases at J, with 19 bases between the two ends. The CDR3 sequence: CASTTEGPGYNEQFF. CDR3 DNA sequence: TGTGCCAGTACCACTGAAGGGCCCGGTTACAATGAGCAGTTCTTC.

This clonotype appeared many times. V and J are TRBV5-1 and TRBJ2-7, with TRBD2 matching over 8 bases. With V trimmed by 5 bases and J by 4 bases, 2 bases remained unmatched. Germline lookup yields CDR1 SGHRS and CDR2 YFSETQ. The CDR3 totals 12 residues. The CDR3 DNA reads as TGCGCCAGCAGTACTAGCGGTTACGAGCAGTACTTC. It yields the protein CASSTSGYEQYF.

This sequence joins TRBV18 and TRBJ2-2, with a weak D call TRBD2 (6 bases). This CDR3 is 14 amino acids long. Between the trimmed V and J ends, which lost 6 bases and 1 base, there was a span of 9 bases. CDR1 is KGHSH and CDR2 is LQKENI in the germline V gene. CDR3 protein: CASSRDLNTGELFF. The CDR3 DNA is TGTGCCAGCTCGAGGGACTTGAACACCGGGGAGCTGTTTTTT.

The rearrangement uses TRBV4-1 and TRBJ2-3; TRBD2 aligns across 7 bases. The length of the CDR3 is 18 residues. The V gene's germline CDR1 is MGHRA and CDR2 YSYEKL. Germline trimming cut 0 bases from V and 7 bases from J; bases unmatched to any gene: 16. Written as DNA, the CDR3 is TGCGCCAGCAGCCAAGATGGGTCGACGGGCGTCGGGAGGCATACGCAGTATTTT. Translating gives CASSQDGSTGVGRHTQYF.

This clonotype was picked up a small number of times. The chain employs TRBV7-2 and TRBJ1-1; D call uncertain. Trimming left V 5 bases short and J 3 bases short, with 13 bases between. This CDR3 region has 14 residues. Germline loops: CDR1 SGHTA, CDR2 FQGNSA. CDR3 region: CASSAYMKYTEAFF. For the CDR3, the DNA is TGTGCCAGCAGCGCCTACATGAAGTACACTGAAGCTTTCTTT.

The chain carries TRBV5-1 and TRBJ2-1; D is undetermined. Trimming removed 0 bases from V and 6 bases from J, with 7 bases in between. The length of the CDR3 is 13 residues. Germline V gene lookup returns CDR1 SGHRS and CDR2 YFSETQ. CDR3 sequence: CASSLAARNEQFF. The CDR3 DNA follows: TGCGCCAGCAGCTTGGCCGCACGCAATGAGCAGTTCTTC.

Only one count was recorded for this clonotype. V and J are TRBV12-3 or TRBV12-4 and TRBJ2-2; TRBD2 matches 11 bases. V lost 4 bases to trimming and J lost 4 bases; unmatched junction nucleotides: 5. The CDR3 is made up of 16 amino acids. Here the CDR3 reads CASSSLAGGITGELFF. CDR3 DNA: TGTGCCAGCAGTTCCTTAGCGGGAGGGATCACCGGGGAGCTGTTTTTT.

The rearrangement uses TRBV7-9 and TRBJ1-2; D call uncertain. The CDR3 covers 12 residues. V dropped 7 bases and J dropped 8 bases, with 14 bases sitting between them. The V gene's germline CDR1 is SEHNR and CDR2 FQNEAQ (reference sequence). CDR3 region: CASTLGPSGYTF. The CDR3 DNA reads TGTGCCAGCACCCTAGGTCCCTCGGGCTACACCTTC.

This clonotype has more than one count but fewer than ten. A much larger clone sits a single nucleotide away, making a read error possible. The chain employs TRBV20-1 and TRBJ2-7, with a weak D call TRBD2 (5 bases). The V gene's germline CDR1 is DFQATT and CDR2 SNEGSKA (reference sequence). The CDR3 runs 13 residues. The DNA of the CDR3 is TGCAGTGCTCGTAGCGTTAGCTCCTACGAGCAGTGCTTC. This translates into CSARSVSSYEQCF.

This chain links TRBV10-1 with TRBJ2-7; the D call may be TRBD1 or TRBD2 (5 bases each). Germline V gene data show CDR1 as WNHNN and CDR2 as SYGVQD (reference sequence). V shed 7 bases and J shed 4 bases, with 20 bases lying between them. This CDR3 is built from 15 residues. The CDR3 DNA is TGCGCCAGCAAGCCCCTCCGGGACCCTCAGTACGAGCAGTACTTC. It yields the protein CASKPLRDPQYEQYF.

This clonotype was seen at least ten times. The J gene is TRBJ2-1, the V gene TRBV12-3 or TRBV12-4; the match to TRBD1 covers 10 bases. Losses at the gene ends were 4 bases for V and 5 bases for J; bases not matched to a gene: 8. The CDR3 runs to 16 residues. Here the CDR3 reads CASSYLVGTGDNEQFF. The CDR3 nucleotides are TGTGCCAGCAGTTATTTGGTCGGGACAGGGGACAATGAGCAGTTCTTC.

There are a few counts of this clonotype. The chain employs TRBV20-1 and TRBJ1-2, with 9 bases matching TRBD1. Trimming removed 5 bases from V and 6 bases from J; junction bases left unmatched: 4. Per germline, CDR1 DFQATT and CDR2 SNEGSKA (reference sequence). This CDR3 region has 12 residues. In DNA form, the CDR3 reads TGCAGTGCTCTTACAGGGGGCGATGGCTACACCTTC. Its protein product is CSALTGGDGYTF.

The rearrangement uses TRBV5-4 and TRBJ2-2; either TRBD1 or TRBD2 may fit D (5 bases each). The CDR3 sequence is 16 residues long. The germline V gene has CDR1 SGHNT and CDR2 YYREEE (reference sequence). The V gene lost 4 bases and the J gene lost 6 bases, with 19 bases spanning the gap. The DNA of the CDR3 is TGTGCCAGCAGCCTGTGGACTGTGGGGGTTCCCGGGGAGCTGTTTTTT. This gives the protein CASSLWTVGVPGELFF.

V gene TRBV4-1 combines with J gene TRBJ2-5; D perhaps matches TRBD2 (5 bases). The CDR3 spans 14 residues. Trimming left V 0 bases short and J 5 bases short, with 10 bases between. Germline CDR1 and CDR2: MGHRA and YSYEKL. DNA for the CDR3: TGCGCCAGCAGCCAAGATCGGCGCGGGGAGACCCAGTACTTC. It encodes CASSQDRRGETQYF.

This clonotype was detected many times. In DNA, the CDR3 is TGTGCCAGCTCACCGGACCTGACCTACGAGCAGTACTTC. This encodes CASSPDLTYEQYF. The chain has TRBV18 and TRBJ2-7; unclear D gene. This CDR3 contains 13 residues. Germline CDR1 reads KGHSH; CDR2 reads LQKENI. Trimming took 3 bases from V and 2 from J, leaving 8 bases between them.

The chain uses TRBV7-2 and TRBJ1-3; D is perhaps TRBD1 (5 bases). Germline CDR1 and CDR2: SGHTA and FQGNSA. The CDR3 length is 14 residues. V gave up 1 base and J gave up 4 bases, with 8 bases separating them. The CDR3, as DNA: TGTGCCAGCAGCTTAGAGGCAGGGGGAAACACCATATATTTT. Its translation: CASSLEAGGNTIYF.

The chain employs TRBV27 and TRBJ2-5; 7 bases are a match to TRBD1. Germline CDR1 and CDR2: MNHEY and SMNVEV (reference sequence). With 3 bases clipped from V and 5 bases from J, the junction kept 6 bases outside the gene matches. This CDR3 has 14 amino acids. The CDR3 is CASSFTAGGETQYF. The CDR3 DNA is TGTGCCAGCAGTTTCACGGCAGGGGGTGAGACCCAGTACTTC.

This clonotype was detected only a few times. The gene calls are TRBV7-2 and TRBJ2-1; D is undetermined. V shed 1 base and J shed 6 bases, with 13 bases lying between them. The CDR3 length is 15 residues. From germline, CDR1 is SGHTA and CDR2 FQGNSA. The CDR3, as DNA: TGTGCCAGCAGCTTAGATGTGGGCCTTAGCAATGAGCAGTTCTTC. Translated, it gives CASSLDVGLSNEQFF.

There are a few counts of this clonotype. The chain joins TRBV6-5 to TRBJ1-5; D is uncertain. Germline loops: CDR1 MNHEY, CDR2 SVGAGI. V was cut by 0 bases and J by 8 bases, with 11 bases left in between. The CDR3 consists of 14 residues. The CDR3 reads CASSYSIPKEPQHF. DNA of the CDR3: TGTGCCAGCAGTTACTCAATACCGAAGGAGCCCCAGCATTTT.

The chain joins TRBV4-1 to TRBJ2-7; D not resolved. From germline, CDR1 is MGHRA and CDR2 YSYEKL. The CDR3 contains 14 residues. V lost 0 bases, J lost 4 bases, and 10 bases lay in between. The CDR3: CASSQDDGSYEQYF. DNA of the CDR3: TGCGCCAGCAGCCAAGATGACGGATCGTACGAGCAGTACTTC.

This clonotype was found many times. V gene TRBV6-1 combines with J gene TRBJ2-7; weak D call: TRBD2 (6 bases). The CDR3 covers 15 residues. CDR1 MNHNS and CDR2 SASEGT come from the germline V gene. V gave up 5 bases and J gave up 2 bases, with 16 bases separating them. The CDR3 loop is CASSPGSVPPYEQYF. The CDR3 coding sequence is TGTGCCAGCAGTCCCGGGAGCGTCCCGCCCTACGAGCAGTACTTC.

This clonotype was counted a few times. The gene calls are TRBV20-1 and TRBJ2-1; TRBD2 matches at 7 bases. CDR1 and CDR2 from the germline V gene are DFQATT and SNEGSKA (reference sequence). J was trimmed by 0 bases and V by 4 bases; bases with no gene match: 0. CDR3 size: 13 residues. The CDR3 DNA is TGCAGTGCTACTAGCGGCTCCTACAATGAGCAGTTCTTC. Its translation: CSATSGSYNEQFF.

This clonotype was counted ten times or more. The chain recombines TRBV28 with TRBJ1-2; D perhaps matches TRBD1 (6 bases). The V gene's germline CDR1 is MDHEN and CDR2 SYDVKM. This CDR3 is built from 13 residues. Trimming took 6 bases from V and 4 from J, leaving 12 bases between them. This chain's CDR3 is CASREGHFYGYTF. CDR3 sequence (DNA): TGTGCCAGCAGGGAGGGACACTTCTATGGCTACACCTTC.

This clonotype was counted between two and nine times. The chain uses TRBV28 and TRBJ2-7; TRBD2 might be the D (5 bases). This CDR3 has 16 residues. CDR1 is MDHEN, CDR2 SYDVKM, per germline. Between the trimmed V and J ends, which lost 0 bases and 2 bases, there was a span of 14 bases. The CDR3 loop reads CASSLWEESDTYEQYF. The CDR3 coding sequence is TGTGCCAGCAGTTTATGGGAGGAGAGCGATACCTACGAGCAGTACTTC.